The rows below give T cell receptor beta chains drawn from one sample of a study of T-cell reconstitution after alpha-beta-depleted transplantation in children. TCRdb itself ran the PCR reads through MiXCR, one entry per CDR3 protein. Here the sample spans about 58,000 distinct CDR3 sequences, less than 55% being singletons. The material sequenced was PBMCs, mostly from graft donor cells, taken 360 days after TCRalphabeta/CD19-depleted stem cell transplant. All receptors derive from a male patient between 10 and 17 years old who had a stem cell transplant for acute lymphoblastic leukemia, so the T cells may come from the graft donor. The CDR3 runs from the conserved cysteine through the conserved F or W. D genes are given only for firm matches. Rows may omit the clone size; those that give it use once, few, many or a size class.

>TRBJ2-1|-|TRBV12-3/TRBV12-4|-
CASSSYNPSSYNEQFF
TGTGCCAGCAGTTCGTATAACCCGAGCTCCTACAATGAGCAGTTCTTC
>TRBJ2-1|few|TRBV24-1|TRBD1
CATITRDRGGLILYNEQFF
TGTGCCACCATTACCCGGGACAGGGGGGGCCTGATCCTTTACAATGAGCAGTTCTTC
>TRBJ2-7|few|TRBV20-1|-
CSARFSDSYEQYF
TGCAGTGCGAGGTTTTCGGACTCCTACGAGCAGTACTTC
>TRBJ2-1|few|TRBV28|-
CASKRVGSGEQFF
TGTGCCAGCAAACGGGTTGGGAGTGGTGAGCAGTTCTTC
>TRBJ2-4|few|TRBV7-2|-
CASSLMGGSQNIQYF
TGTGCCAGCAGCTTAATGGGGGGCTCCCAAAACATTCAGTACTTC
>TRBJ1-5|few|TRBV5-1|TRBD1
CASSPGTGGWNQPQHF
TGCGCCAGCAGCCCGGGGACAGGTGGTTGGAATCAGCCCCAGCATTTT
>TRBJ2-1|-|TRBV9|-
CASSLASRNEQFF
TGTGCCAGCAGCTTAGCGAGTCGCAATGAGCAGTTCTTC
>TRBJ2-1|once|TRBV12-3/TRBV12-4|TRBD2
CASSLPMLAGGNEQFF
TGTGCCAGCAGTTTACCTATGCTAGCGGGTGGCAATGAGCAGTTCTTC
>TRBJ2-1|many|TRBV9|-
CASRTEGYNEQFF
TGTGCCAGCCGAACAGAGGGCTACAATGAGCAGTTCTTC
>TRBJ2-6|few|TRBV5-1|-
CASSGAGANVLTF
TGCGCCAGCAGTGGGGCTGGGGCCAACGTCCTGACTTTC
>TRBJ2-3|-|TRBV11-2|TRBD2
CASSSSLKLAGGRTDTQYF
TGTGCCAGCAGCTCCTCCCTTAAGTTAGCGGGGGGCCGCACAGATACGCAGTATTTT
>TRBJ2-3|few|TRBV5-1|TRBD2
CASSSETSGGTDTQYF
TGCGCCAGCAGCTCAGAGACTAGCGGGGGCACAGATACGCAGTATTTT
>TRBJ2-1|-|TRBV29-1|TRBD1
CSVLTGAESSYNEQFF
TGCAGCGTCCTGACAGGGGCGGAAAGCTCCTACAATGAGCAGTTCTTC
>TRBJ1-4|-|TRBV9|TRBD1
CASSPTGLANEKLFF
TGTGCCAGCAGCCCGACAGGGTTGGCTAATGAAAAACTGTTTTTT
>TRBJ1-2|-|TRBV29-1|TRBD1
CSVGTANYGYTF
TGCAGCGTCGGGACAGCTAACTATGGCTACACCTTC
>TRBJ2-3|few|TRBV24-1|-
CATSDGPGTDTQYF
TGTGCCACCAGTGACGGCCCGGGAACAGATACGCAGTATTTT
>TRBJ2-1|-|TRBV5-1|TRBD2
CASSRTSGSIDEQFF
TGCGCCAGCAGCAGGACTAGCGGGAGTATCGATGAGCAGTTCTTC
>TRBJ1-3|-|TRBV12-3/TRBV12-4|-
CASSFRDTGNTIYF
TGTGCCAGCAGTTTCCGAGACACTGGAAACACCATATATTTT
>TRBJ2-3|few|TRBV5-1|-
CASSLGFGSADTQYF
TGCGCCAGCAGCTTGGGGTTCGGGAGCGCAGATACGCAGTATTTT
>TRBJ1-2|-|TRBV5-1|-
CASSLGGPSSIGYTF
TGCGCCAGCAGCTTGGGGGGCCCCTCCTCTATTGGCTACACCTTC
>TRBJ2-5|once|TRBV29-1|TRBD2
CSVPVRPGAGETQYF
TGCAGCGTACCAGTCCGACCGGGAGCGGGGGAGACCCAGTACTTC
>TRBJ2-7|few|TRBV14|-
CASSQEAGIEQYF
TGTGCCAGCAGCCAAGAGGCGGGGATCGAGCAGTACTTC
>TRBJ2-7|-|TRBV5-6|-
CASSNRQIHYEQYF
TGTGCCAGCAGCAACCGACAGATTCACTACGAGCAGTACTTC
>TRBJ1-1|-|TRBV29-1|-
CSAIQGNTEAFF
TGCAGCGCCATACAGGGGAACACTGAAGCTTTCTTT
>TRBJ1-3|-|TRBV3-1|-
CASSRIGNTIYF
TGTGCCAGCAGTAGGATTGGAAACACCATATATTTT
>TRBJ1-1|-|TRBV12-3/TRBV12-4|-
CASSPGTEAFF
TGTGCCAGCAGCCCAGGGACCGAAGCTTTCTTT
>TRBJ2-1|many|TRBV3-1|-
CASSQDYRRALNPYNEQFF
TGTGCCAGCAGCCAAGATTATCGGCGGGCCCTTAACCCCTACAATGAGCAGTTCTTC
>TRBJ2-4|-|TRBV6-4|-
CASSPGLAKNIQYF
TGTGCCAGCAGCCCGGGACTAGCCAAAAACATTCAGTACTTC
>TRBJ2-2|-|TRBV6-4|TRBD2
CASSAGGTGELFF
TGTGCCAGCAGTGCGGGAGGCACCGGGGAGCTGTTTTTT
>TRBJ2-7|-|TRBV7-8|TRBD1
CASSQIVKGTDEQYF
TGTGCCAGCAGCCAGATAGTAAAGGGGACAGACGAGCAGTACTTC
>TRBJ2-1|-|TRBV20-1|-
CSARDSRGPYNEQFF
TGCAGTGCTAGAGATAGCAGGGGCCCCTACAATGAGCAGTTCTTC
>TRBJ2-7|-|TRBV19|-
CASSMTVSYEQYF
TGTGCCAGTAGTATGACAGTTTCCTACGAGCAGTACTTC
>TRBJ2-3|-|TRBV5-1|-
CASSLDFSPGTQYF
TGCGCCAGCAGCTTGGATTTCTCCCCGGGTACGCAGTATTTT
>TRBJ2-7|once|TRBV5-6|TRBD2
CASSLWGGRDYEQYF
TGTGCCAGCAGCTTGTGGGGCGGGAGGGACTACGAGCAGTACTTC